A selection of T cell receptor beta chains follows, all from one sample in a study of post-analysis software for immune sequencing data. TCRdb re-derived calls from the PCR reads in MiXCR, one entry per CDR3 protein. Among just over 250,000 distinct CDR3 sequences listed, 35% to 45% were seen once. Sequencing used blood. The receptor source for this set is a girl aged 5-17 years with multiple sclerosis. CDR3s include the opening cysteine and the closing phenylalanine or tryptophan. The D gene is left open where the match is weak. Not all rows give a size; the values are once, few, many and, for expanded clones, a class.

D gene | clone size | J gene | V gene | CDR3 DNA | CDR3 protein
. | . | TRBJ1-1 | TRBV5-1 | TGCGCCAGCAGCCCCAAACGGGAAAGAACTGAAGCTTTCTTT | CASSPKRERTEAFF
. | few | TRBJ1-2 | TRBV5-1 | TGCGCCAGCAGCAGAGAGACCCCTTCCTCTGGCTACACCTTC | CASSRETPSSGYTF
. | many | TRBJ1-5 | TRBV24-1 | TGTGCCACCAGTGAGTCGGGGAGCAATAGCAATCAGCCCCAGCATTTT | CATSESGSNSNQPQHF
. | many | TRBJ2-3 | TRBV5-1 | TGCGCCAGCAGCTTGGCCGACTCGGGGACCACAGATACGCAGTATTTT | CASSLADSGTTDTQYF
. | . | TRBJ2-5 | TRBV20-1 | TGCAGTGCTAGCGGAGATCAAGAGACCCAGTACTTC | CSASGDQETQYF
TRBD2 | . | TRBJ2-3 | TRBV18 | TGTGCCAGCTCACCACCGGTCGGGAGCGGGGGCACAGATACGCAGTATTTT | CASSPPVGSGGTDTQYF
TRBD2 | . | TRBJ2-3 | TRBV12-3/TRBV12-4 | TGTGCCAGCACCCGTAGCGGGGTTAGCACAGATACGCAGTATTTT | CASTRSGVSTDTQYF
. | many | TRBJ2-5 | TRBV7-7 | TGTGCCAGCAGCTCGGGGGCCGCCTGGGGACAAGAGACCCAGTACTTC | CASSSGAAWGQETQYF
. | few | TRBJ2-1 | TRBV20-1 | TGCAGTGCTAGAGAAGGGGCCCTCAATGAGCAGTTCTTC | CSAREGALNEQFF
. | few | TRBJ2-1 | TRBV20-1 | TGCAGTGCCAACCCGGGGCGGTCCTCCTACAATGAGCAGTTCTTC | CSANPGRSSYNEQFF
TRBD1 | few | TRBJ2-2 | TRBV5-1 | TGCGCCAGCAGCGGGACAGGGGCCCTGAACACCGGGGAGCTGTTTTTT | CASSGTGALNTGELFF
. | many | TRBJ2-3 | TRBV20-1 | TGCAGTGCTACTGCAGGGGCTCGTACAGATACGCAGTATTTT | CSATAGARTDTQYF
TRBD2 | few | TRBJ2-3 | TRBV10-2 | TGCGCCAGCAGTGAGGGACTAGCGGGGGGGACAGATCCGCAGTATTTT | CASSEGLAGGTDPQYF
. | many | TRBJ1-2 | TRBV6-2/TRBV6-3 | TGTGCCAGCAGACCCCAAGGCTATGGCTACACCTTC | CASRPQGYGYTF
TRBD1 | few | TRBJ2-7 | TRBV7-2 | TGTGCCAGCAGCCCGGGACAGGGTCCTTCCTACGAGCAGTACTTC | CASSPGQGPSYEQYF
TRBD2 | once | TRBJ2-3 | TRBV20-1 | TGCAGTGCTATACTAGCGCAACACACAGATACGCAGTATTTT | CSAILAQHTDTQYF
. | few | TRBJ1-1 | TRBV7-9 | TGTGCCAGCAGCTTAGAACAGGTACGAGGTGAAGCTTTCTTT | CASSLEQVRGEAFF
. | . | TRBJ1-5 | TRBV5-1 | TGCGCCAGCAGCCCCGGGAGCCGGGACGGGAGTATGTCCCAGCATTTT | CASSPGSRDGSMSQHF
. | few | TRBJ1-4 | TRBV18 | TGTGCCAGCTCACACTCCGACACCCGCCAACTGTTTTTT | CASSHSDTRQLFF
TRBD1 | . | TRBJ2-5 | TRBV10-3 | TGTGCCATCAGTTTACAGGGGGAGACCCAGTACTTC | CAISLQGETQYF
. | many | TRBJ2-6 | TRBV28 | TGTGCCAGCAGTCCTCCGACTACAGGATTGAGCTCTGGGGCCAACGTCCTGACTTTC | CASSPPTTGLSSGANVLTF
TRBD1 | . | TRBJ1-2 | TRBV5-8 | TGTGCCAGCAGCTCGTCCGGGACAGGCTATGGCTACACCTTC | CASSSSGTGYGYTF
. | many | TRBJ2-5 | TRBV3-1 | TGTGCCAGCAGCCAATTTAAACCCAAAGAGACCCAGTACTTC | CASSQFKPKETQYF
TRBD1 | few | TRBJ1-1 | TRBV6-6 | TGTGCCAGCAGTTCCACAACCCAGGGGGCTTACACTGAAGCTTTCTTT | CASSSTTQGAYTEAFF
. | many | TRBJ2-1 | TRBV27 | TGTGCCAGCAGCCCCGGGACTAATGAGCAGTTCTTC | CASSPGTNEQFF
TRBD2 | . | TRBJ2-4 | TRBV3-1 | TGTGCCAGCAGCCAAGATGTGCTAGCGGGGGCCGAGATAGCCAAAAACATTCAGTACTTC | CASSQDVLAGAEIAKNIQYF
. | many | TRBJ2-3 | TRBV29-1 | TGCAGCCCTTCCCCCGGCACAGATACGCAGTATTTT | CSPSPGTDTQYF